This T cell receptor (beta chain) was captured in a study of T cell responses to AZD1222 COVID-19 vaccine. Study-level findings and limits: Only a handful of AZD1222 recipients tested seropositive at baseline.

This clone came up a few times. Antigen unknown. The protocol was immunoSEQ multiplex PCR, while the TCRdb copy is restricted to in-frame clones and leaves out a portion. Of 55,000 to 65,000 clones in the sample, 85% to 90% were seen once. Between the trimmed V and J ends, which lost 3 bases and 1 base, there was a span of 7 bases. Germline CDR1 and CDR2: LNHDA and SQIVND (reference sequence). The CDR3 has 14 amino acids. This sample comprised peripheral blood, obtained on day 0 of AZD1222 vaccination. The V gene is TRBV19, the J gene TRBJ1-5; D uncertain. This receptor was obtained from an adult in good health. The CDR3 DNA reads TGTGCCAGTAGTATTCCCCTGAGCAATCAGCCCCAGCATTTT. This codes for CASSIPLSNQPQHF.